The 12 T cell receptor beta chains below come from one sample, sequenced in a study of blood T cell repertoires in COVID-19. Sequencing was performed with immunoSEQ multiplex PCR; in TCRdb, only in-frame clones are kept and a portion is missing. The sample carries 200,000 to 250,000 clones, approximately 86% recorded once. The sample comprised PBMCs or T cells enriched from blood (not recorded which). These TCRs come from a woman aged 30 to 39 who had been exposed to COVID-19.

This chain connects TRBV27 to TRBJ1-1, with TRBD1 identical over 7 bases. Losses at the gene ends were 7 bases for V and 1 base for J; bases not matched to a gene: 6. This CDR3 region has 14 residues. CDR1 is MNHEY and CDR2 is SMNVEV in the germline V gene (reference sequence). The DNA of the CDR3 is TGTGCCAGCAACTTACAGGGGAGGAACACTGAAGCTTTCTTT. Its protein product is CASNLQGRNTEAFF.

The genes are TRBV10-2 and TRBJ1-6; 8 nucleotides align to TRBD1. In germline, CDR1 is WSHSY, CDR2 SAAADI. The trim removed 5 bases at V and 8 bases at J, leaving 14 bases unmatched. The CDR3 has 17 amino acids. Here the CDR3 DNA reads TGCGCCAGCAGTCGGGACAGGTACGAGGTGTCGCATTCACCCCTCCACTTT. Its protein product is CASSRDRYEVSHSPLHF.

The genes are TRBV30 and TRBJ2-1, with 8 bases that match TRBD2. This CDR3 is built from 15 residues. Germline CDR1 and CDR2: GTSNPN and SVGIG (reference sequence). The ends lost 0 bases at V and 4 bases at J; junction bases unmatched: 5. This CDR3 is CAWSVLGGVYNEQFF. In DNA, the CDR3 is TGTGCCTGGAGTGTCCTCGGGGGGGTTTACAATGAGCAGTTCTTC.

As concerns this clone: The same CDR3 can be traced to other DNA sequences in this sample. This sequence joins TRBV5-1 and TRBJ2-7, with 7 nucleotides matching TRBD1. CDR3 length: 14 residues. Germline-derived CDR1 and CDR2 are SGHRS and YFSETQ. J lost 4 bases, V lost 0 bases, and 4 bases had no gene match. The CDR3 DNA reads as TGCGCCAGCAGCTTGGACAGGGGTGGGTACGAGCAGTACTTC. Encoded protein: CASSLDRGGYEQYF. Filled out from reference TRBV5-1 and TRBJ2-7, the complete variable domain reads KAGVTQTPRYLIKTRGQQVTLSCSPISGHRSVSWYQQTPGQGLQFLFEYFSETQRNKGNFPGRFSGRQFSNSRSEMNVSTLELGDSALYLCASSLDRGGYEQYFGPGTRLTVT.

The chain recombines TRBV29-1 with TRBJ1-1; unclear D gene. Germline assignment: CDR1 SQVTM and CDR2 ANQGSEA. This CDR3 has 12 amino acids. Trimming took off 3 bases at V and 1 base at J, with 6 bases between the two ends. The CDR3 protein is CSVEGRNTEAFF. The CDR3 DNA sequence: TGCAGCGTTGAGGGCAGGAACACTGAAGCTTTCTTT.

The V call is TRBV28, the J call TRBJ1-5, with TRBD1 as a possible D gene (6 bases). The CDR3 loop spans 13 amino acids. Germline values: CDR1 MDHEN, CDR2 SYDVKM. Between the trimmed V and J ends, which lost 6 bases and 6 bases, there was a span of 12 bases. The CDR3 sequence: CASSRDIGQPQHF. CDR3 sequence (DNA): TGTGCCAGCAGCCGGGACATCGGTCAGCCCCAGCATTTT.

The CDR3 DNA is TGTGCCAGCTCACCTACAGGACAGGGAGAAAAACTGTTTTTT. Translating gives CASSPTGQGEKLFF. The chain links TRBV18 to TRBJ1-4, with 8 bases identical to TRBD1. V was clipped by 3 bases and J by 8 bases; unmatched bases: 5. The CDR3 spans 14 residues. Germline CDR1 and CDR2: KGHSH and LQKENI.

The rearrangement uses TRBV9 and TRBJ2-3; perhaps TRBD2 as D (5 bases). From germline, CDR1 is SGDLS and CDR2 YYNGEE. Trimming pared 0 bases from V and 5 bases from J, leaving 13 bases between. This CDR3 contains 15 residues. The CDR3 reads CASSVELAHIDTQYF. The CDR3 nucleotides read TGTGCCAGCAGCGTAGAGCTAGCTCACATAGATACGCAGTATTTT.

The V call is TRBV28, the J call TRBJ1-2; 10 bases align to TRBD1. V dropped 10 bases and J dropped 1; count of bases not matched to a gene: 6. This CDR3 comprises 14 residues. The germline V gene encodes CDR1 MDHEN and CDR2 SYDVKM. CDR3: CATLRTGGNYGYTF. The CDR3 DNA reads as TGTGCCACCCTGAGGACAGGGGGTAACTATGGCTACACCTTC.

The genes are TRBV19 and TRBJ2-1; D possibly corresponds to TRBD2 (5 bases). The CDR3 is made up of 15 amino acids. Trimming cost V 3 bases and J 1 base, with 10 bases left between them. From germline, CDR1 is LNHDA and CDR2 SQIVND (reference sequence). DNA for the CDR3: TGTGCCAGTAGTATCACCGGGGATTCCTACAATGAGCAGTTCTTC. It codes for CASSITGDSYNEQFF. The full variable domain, completed using reference TRBV19 and TRBJ2-1, is DGGITQSPKYLFRKEGQNVTLSCEQNLNHDAMYWYRQDPGQGLRLIYYSQIVNDFQKGDIAEGYSVSREKKESFPLTVTSAQKNPTAFYLCASSITGDSYNEQFFGPGTRLTVL.

The CDR3 loop is CASSLAGGRNTGELFF. CDR3 DNA sequence: TGCGCCAGCAGCCTGGCGGGGGGCCGGAACACCGGGGAGCTGTTTTTT. This chain connects TRBV5-1 to TRBJ2-2; 8 nucleotides line up with TRBD2. Germline trimming cut 4 bases from V and 1 base from J; bases unmatched to any gene: 6. The germline gives CDR1 SGHRS, CDR2 YFSETQ. There are 16 residues in the CDR3.

This clone has more than one count but fewer than ten. The V and J genes are TRBV4-1 and TRBJ1-2; TRBD1 agrees at 9 bases. V was pared by 0 bases and J by 5 bases, with 7 bases of the junction left unmatched. This CDR3 has 16 amino acids. In germline, CDR1 is MGHRA, CDR2 YSYEKL. CDR3 amino acids: CASSQEATGGPYGYTF. The CDR3, as DNA: TGCGCCAGCAGCCAAGAAGCGACAGGGGGTCCATATGGCTACACCTTC.